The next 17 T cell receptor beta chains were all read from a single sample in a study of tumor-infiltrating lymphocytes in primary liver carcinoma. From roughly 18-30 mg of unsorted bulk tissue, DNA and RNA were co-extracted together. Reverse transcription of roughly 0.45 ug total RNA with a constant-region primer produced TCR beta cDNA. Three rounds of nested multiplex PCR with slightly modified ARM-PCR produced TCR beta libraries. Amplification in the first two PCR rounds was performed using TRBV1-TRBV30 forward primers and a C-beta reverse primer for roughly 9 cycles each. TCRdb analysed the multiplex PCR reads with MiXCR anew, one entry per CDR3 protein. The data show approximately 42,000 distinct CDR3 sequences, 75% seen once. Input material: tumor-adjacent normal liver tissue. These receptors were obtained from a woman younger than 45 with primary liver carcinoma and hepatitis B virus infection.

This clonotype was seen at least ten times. CDR3 in amino acids: CASSLDRGVNSPLHF. The CDR3 region has the DNA TGTGCCAGCAGCTTAGATCGAGGGGTTAATTCACCCCTCCACTTT. The V call is TRBV7-9, the J call TRBJ1-6; TRBD1 might be the D (5 bases). Germline loops: CDR1 SEHNR, CDR2 FQNEAQ (reference sequence). Trimming pared 1 base from V and 6 bases from J, leaving 10 bases between. The CDR3 spans 15 residues.

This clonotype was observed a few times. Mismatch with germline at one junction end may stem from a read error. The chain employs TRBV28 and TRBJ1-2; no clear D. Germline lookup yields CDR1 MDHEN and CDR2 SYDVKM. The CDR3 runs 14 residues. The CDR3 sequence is CASTPTSGEYGYIF. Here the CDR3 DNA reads TGCGCCAGCACCCCAACGTCCGGCGAGTATGGCTACATCTTC.

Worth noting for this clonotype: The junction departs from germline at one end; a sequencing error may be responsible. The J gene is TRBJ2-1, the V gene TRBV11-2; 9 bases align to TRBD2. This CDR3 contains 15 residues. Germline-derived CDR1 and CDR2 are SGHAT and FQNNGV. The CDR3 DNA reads TGTACCAGTAGCTTTGGGACTAGCTGCTACAATGAGCAGTTCTTC. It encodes CTSSFGTSCYNEQFF.

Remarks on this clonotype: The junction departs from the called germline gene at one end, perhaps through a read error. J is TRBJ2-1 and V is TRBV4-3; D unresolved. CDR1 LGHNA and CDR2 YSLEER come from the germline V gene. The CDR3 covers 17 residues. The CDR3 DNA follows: TGCGCCAGTAGCCAGGATCCAAGTACCCGATCGATGGCGGAGCAGTTCTTC. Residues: CASSQDPSTRSMAEQFF.

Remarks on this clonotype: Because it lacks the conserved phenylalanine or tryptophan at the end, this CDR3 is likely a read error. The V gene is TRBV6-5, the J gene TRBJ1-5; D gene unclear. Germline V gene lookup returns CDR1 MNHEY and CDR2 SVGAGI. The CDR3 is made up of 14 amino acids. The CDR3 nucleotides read TGTGCCGGCAGAGGTAGTCTTAGCAATCAGCCCCAGCATCTT. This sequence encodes CAGRGSLSNQPQHL.

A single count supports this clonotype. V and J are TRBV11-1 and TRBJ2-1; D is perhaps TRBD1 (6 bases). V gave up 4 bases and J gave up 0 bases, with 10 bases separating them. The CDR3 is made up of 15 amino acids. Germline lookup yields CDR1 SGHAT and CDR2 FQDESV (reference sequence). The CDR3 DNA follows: TGTGCCAGCAGCTACGGACAGAGCTCCTACAATGAGCAGTTCTTC. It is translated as CASSYGQSSYNEQFF.

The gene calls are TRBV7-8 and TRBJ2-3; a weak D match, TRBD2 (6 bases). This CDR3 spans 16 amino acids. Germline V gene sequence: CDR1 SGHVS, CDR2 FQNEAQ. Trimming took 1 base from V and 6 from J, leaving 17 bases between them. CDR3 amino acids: CASSLGAGGLGDTQYF. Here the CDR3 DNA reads TGTGCCAGCAGCTTAGGAGCAGGAGGGCTTGGCGATACGCAGTATTTT.

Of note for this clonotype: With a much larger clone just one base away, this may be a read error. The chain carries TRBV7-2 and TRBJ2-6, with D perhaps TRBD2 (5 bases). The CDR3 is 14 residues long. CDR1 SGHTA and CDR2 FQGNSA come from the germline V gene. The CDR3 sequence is CASSLRDGTNVLTF. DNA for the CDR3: TGTGCCAGCAGCTTGAGGGATGGGACCAACGTCCTGACTTTC.

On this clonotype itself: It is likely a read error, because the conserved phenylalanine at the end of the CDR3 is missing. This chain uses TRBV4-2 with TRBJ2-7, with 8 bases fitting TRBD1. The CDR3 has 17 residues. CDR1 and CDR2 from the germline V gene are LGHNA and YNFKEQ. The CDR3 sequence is CASSQLGPGQDIYEQYI. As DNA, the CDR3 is TGTGCTAGCAGCCAACTGGGTCCGGGACAGGATATCTACGAGCAGTACATC.

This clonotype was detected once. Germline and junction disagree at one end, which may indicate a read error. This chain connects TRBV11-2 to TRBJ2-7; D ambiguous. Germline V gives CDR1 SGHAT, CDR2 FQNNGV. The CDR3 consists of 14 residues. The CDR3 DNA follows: TGTGCCAGCAGCTTAGTGGGGTGGCTCGGCGAGCACTACTTC. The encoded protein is CASSLVGWLGEHYF. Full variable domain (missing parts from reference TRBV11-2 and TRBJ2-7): EAGVAQSPRYKIIEKRQSVAFWCNPISGHATLYWYQQILGQGPKLLIQFQNNGVVDDSQLPKDRFSAERLKGVDSTLKIQPAKLEDSAVYLCASSLVGWLGEHYFGPGTRLTVT.

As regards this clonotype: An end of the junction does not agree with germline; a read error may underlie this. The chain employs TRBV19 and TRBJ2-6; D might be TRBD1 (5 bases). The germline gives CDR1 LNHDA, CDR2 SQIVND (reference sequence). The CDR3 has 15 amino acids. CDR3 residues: CASSIQESGANVMTF. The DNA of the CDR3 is TGTGCCAGTAGTATTCAAGAATCTGGGGCCAACGTCATGACTTTC.

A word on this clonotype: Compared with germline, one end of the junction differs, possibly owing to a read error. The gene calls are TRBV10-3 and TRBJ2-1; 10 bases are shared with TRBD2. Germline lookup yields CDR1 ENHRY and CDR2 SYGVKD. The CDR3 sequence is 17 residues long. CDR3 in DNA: TGTGTCATCAAGGGGGACGCTAGCGGGAGAAGTCTCGATGAACAGTTCTTC. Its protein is CVIKGDASGRSLDEQFF.

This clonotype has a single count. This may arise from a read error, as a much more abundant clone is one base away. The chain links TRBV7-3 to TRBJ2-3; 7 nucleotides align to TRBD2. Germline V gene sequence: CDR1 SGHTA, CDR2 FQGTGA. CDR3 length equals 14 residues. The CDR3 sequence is CASSSTSAADMQYF. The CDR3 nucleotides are TGTGCCAGCAGCTCTACTAGCGCTGCAGATATGCAGTATTTT. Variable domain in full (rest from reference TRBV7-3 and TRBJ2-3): GAGVSQTPSNKVTEKGKYVELRCDPISGHTALYWYRQSLGQGPEFLIYFQGTGAADDSGLPNDRFFAVRPEGSVSTLKIQRTERGDSAVYLCASSSTSAADMQYFGPGTRLTVL.

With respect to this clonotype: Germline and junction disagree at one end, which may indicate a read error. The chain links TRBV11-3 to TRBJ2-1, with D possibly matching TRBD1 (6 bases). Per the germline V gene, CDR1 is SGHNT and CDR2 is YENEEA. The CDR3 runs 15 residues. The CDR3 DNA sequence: TGTGCCAGCAGTCCAAGGGTGGGGGCCTACAATGAGCAGTCCTTC. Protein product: CASSPRVGAYNEQSF. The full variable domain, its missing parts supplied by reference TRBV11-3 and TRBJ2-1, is EAGVVQSPRYKIIEKKQPVAFWCNPISGHNTLYWYLQNLGQGPELLIRYENEEAVDDSQLPKDRFSAERLKGVDSTLKIQPAELGDSAVYLCASSPRVGAYNEQSFGPGTRLTVL.

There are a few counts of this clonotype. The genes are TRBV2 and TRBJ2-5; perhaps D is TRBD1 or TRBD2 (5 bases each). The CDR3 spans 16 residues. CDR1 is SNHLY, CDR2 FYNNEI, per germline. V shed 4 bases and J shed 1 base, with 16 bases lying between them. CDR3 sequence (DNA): TGTGCCAGCAGTGCTCGTGGGACCTTTACCCAAGAGACCCAGTACTTC. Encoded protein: CASSARGTFTQETQYF. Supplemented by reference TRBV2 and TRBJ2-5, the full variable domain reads EPEVTQTPSHQVTQMGQEVILRCVPISNHLYFYWYRQILGQKVEFLVSFYNNEISEKSEIFDDQFSVERPDGSNFTLKIRSTKLEDSAMYFCASSARGTFTQETQYFGPGTRLLVL.

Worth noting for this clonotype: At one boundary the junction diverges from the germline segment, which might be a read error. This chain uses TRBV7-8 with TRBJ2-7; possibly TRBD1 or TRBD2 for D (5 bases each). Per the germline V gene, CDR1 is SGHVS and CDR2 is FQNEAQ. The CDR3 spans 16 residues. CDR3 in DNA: TGTGCCAGTAGCGCCCCCCGGGGCCTCGCCATCTACGAGCAGTATTTC. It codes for CASSAPRGLAIYEQYF.

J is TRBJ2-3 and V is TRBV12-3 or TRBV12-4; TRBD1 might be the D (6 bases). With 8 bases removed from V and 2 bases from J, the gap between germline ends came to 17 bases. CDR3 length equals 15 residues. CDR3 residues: CASGYGTWVTDTQYF. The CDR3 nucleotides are TGTGCCAGCGGCTACGGGACATGGGTCACAGATACGCAGTATTTT.